Presented here are 21 T cell receptor beta chains from one specimen sequenced in a study of cytomegalovirus exposure and HLA in healthy donors. The study ran its PCR with 60 Vbeta and 13 Jbeta primers. Repertoires were generated with immunoSEQ multiplex PCR, while TCRdb's copy carries only in-frame clones and drops some. Of about 160,000 clones in the sample, roughly 75% were seen once. The sequenced sample was PBMCs. The receptors were gathered from a female donor in good health and CMV-seronegative.

The chain has TRBV9 and TRBJ2-1; 10 bases agree with TRBD2. The V segment lost 3 bases and the J segment 6 bases; nucleotides outside the gene matches: 6. The germline CDR1 and CDR2 sequences are SGDLS and YYNGEE. The CDR3 has 15 residues. The CDR3 nucleotides are TGTGCCAGCAGCGACAGCGGGGGGGCCGCCAATGAGCAGTTCTTC. Protein product: CASSDSGGAANEQFF.

CDR3 sequence: CASSLATGGWNQPQHF. The CDR3 bases are TGTGCCAGCAGCTTGGCAACAGGGGGCTGGAATCAGCCCCAGCATTTT. The chain has TRBV7-2 and TRBJ1-5; 9 bases agree with TRBD1. The J segment lost 4 bases and the V segment lost 3 bases, leaving 7 bases of the junction unmatched. The CDR3 is 16 residues long. Germline V CDR1 and CDR2: SGHTA, FQGNSA.

This chain uses TRBV6-5 with TRBJ1-5; D not resolved. Deletions cut 6 bases from V and 1 base from J, with 7 bases between. Germline V lookup: CDR1 MNHEY, CDR2 SVGAGI. This CDR3 is built from 13 residues. The CDR3 sequence: CASSGGSNQPQHF. The DNA for the CDR3 is TGTGCCAGCAGCGGAGGGAGCAATCAGCCCCAGCATTTT.

The chain recombines TRBV7-2 with TRBJ1-1; no firm D call. The CDR3 consists of 15 residues. Trimming left V 1 base short and J 4 bases short, with 13 bases between. Germline V gives CDR1 SGHTA, CDR2 FQGNSA. The CDR3 sequence: CASSLVGEVGTEAFF. CDR3 nucleotide sequence: TGTGCCAGCAGCTTAGTCGGGGAGGTGGGCACTGAAGCTTTCTTT.

The rearrangement links TRBV30 to TRBJ2-6; 13 nucleotides line up with TRBD2. The J segment lost 0 bases and the V segment lost 0 bases, leaving 5 bases of the junction unmatched. Germline CDR1 and CDR2: GTSNPN and SVGIG (reference sequence). CDR3 length: 19 amino acids. The CDR3 here is CAWSVPTSGRPSGANVLTF. CDR3 nucleotide sequence: TGTGCCTGGAGTGTACCGACTAGCGGGAGGCCCTCTGGGGCCAACGTCCTGACTTTC.

V and J are TRBV7-9 and TRBJ2-7; D is undetermined. Trimming stripped 0 bases from V and 6 bases from J, with 6 bases between. This CDR3 comprises 12 residues. Germline-derived CDR1 and CDR2 are SEHNR and FQNEAQ (reference sequence). CDR3 sequence: CASSLASVEQYF. CDR3 sequence (DNA): TGTGCCAGCAGCTTAGCTTCGGTCGAGCAGTACTTC.

This rearrangement joins TRBV16 to TRBJ2-1; 8 nucleotides match TRBD2. The CDR3 is 16 residues long. CDR1 and CDR2 (germline): KGHSY, FQNENV. V lost 0 bases and J lost 4; bases outside the gene matches: 5. This CDR3 is CASSQSRLASYNEQFF. As DNA, the CDR3 is TGTGCCAGCAGCCAATCGCGACTAGCGAGTTACAATGAGCAGTTCTTC.

The J gene is TRBJ1-1, the V gene TRBV6-6, with a weak D call TRBD1 (5 bases). Trimming shortened V by 4 bases and J by 3 bases, and 18 bases separated the two germline ends. This CDR3 has 16 residues. CDR1 is MNHNY, CDR2 SVGAGI, per germline (reference sequence). The CDR3 DNA follows: TGTGCCAGCAGTTGGGCCTTGGTCGGGGGTGACACTGAAGCTTTCTTT. Translated: CASSWALVGGDTEAFF.

The chain employs TRBV5-1 and TRBJ2-2, with D possibly matching TRBD2 (6 bases). The germline V and J ends were trimmed by 2 bases and 1 base, with 9 bases remaining between them. CDR1 is SGHRS and CDR2 is YFSETQ in the germline V gene. The CDR3 has 15 amino acids. The CDR3 nucleotides read TGCGCCAGCAGCTTTACTAGCTGGAACACCGGGGAGCTGTTTTTT. It codes for CASSFTSWNTGELFF.

The chain employs TRBV5-4 and TRBJ1-2; no clear D. There are 13 residues in the CDR3. V was clipped by 3 bases and J by 2 bases, with 8 bases between them. Per the germline V gene, CDR1 is SGHNT and CDR2 is YYREEE (reference sequence). For the CDR3, the DNA is TGTGCCAGCAGCTCTACAGAGAACTATGGCTACACCTTC. The encoded protein is CASSSTENYGYTF.

The chain uses TRBV6-1 and TRBJ2-1; TRBD2 matches at 8 bases. Trimming removed 6 bases from V and 3 bases from J; junction bases left unmatched: 7. Germline CDR1 MNHNS, CDR2 SASEGT. The CDR3 runs to 15 residues. In DNA, the CDR3 is TGTGCCAGCAGCCTAAGCGGGAGCGACTACAATGAGCAGTTCTTC. Translated, it gives CASSLSGSDYNEQFF.

This chain links TRBV7-8 with TRBJ2-7; unclear D gene. Germline V CDR1 and CDR2: SGHVS, FQNEAQ. The CDR3 runs 14 residues. V shed 3 bases and J shed 2 bases, with 11 bases lying between them. CDR3 protein: CASSLFTNTYEQYF. In DNA, the CDR3 is TGTGCCAGCAGCTTGTTCACCAACACCTACGAGCAGTACTTC.

The chain links TRBV7-8 to TRBJ2-7; 13 nucleotides align to TRBD2. The V segment lost 5 bases and the J segment 3 bases; nucleotides outside the gene matches: 4. The CDR3 is made up of 15 amino acids. In germline, CDR1 is SGHVS, CDR2 FQNEAQ. This chain's CDR3 is CASSELAGGDYEQYF. The CDR3 DNA follows: TGTGCCAGCAGCGAACTAGCGGGAGGGGACTACGAGCAGTACTTC.

This clone has a handful of counts. The chain links TRBV29-1 to TRBJ2-7, with D possibly being TRBD1 (6 bases). V lost 8 bases and J lost 2, with 13 bases in between. Per the germline V gene, CDR1 is SQVTM and CDR2 is ANQGSEA. The length of the CDR3 is 12 residues. CDR3 region: CSTRDKAYEQYF. The CDR3, as DNA: TGCAGCACCAGGGACAAGGCCTACGAGCAGTACTTC.

This sequence joins TRBV4-3 and TRBJ2-7; TRBD2 aligns across 8 bases. Germline V gives CDR1 LGHNA, CDR2 YSLEER. The trim removed 0 bases at V and 6 bases at J, leaving 10 bases unmatched. This CDR3 region has 16 residues. CDR3 protein: CASSQDPSGGALEQYF. In nucleotides, the CDR3 is TGCGCCAGCAGCCAAGATCCCTCGGGAGGGGCCCTCGAGCAGTACTTC.

In its sample, this clone was seen a few times. The CDR3 nucleotides are TGCGCCAGCAGCCAGGGCGGACAGGTCCTCACTGAAGCTTTCTTT. It translates to CASSQGGQVLTEAFF. The chain uses TRBV4-3 and TRBJ1-1; 7 nucleotides agree with TRBD1. CDR1 is LGHNA, CDR2 YSLEER, per germline. The CDR3 totals 15 residues. V was clipped by 3 bases and J by 4 bases; unmatched bases: 8.

The V gene is TRBV2, the J gene TRBJ2-1; 7 bases map to TRBD2. The CDR3 spans 15 residues. The junction had 2 bases not matched to a gene; V was cut back by 0 bases and J by 3 bases. Germline loops: CDR1 SNHLY, CDR2 FYNNEI. The CDR3 DNA sequence: TGTGCCAGCAGTGAAGCAGGCGGGAGCTACAATGAGCAGTTCTTC. This gives the protein CASSEAGGSYNEQFF.

This clone has a single count. Additional DNA sequences in this sample encode the identical CDR3. V gene TRBV5-8 combines with J gene TRBJ2-3; unclear D gene. Germline lookup yields CDR1 SGHTS and CDR2 YDEGEE. Trimming stripped 1 base from V and 3 bases from J, with 6 bases between. The CDR3 is 13 amino acids. The CDR3 sequence: CASSLPFTDTQYF. The CDR3 region has the DNA TGTGCCAGCAGCTTGCCCTTTACAGATACGCAGTATTTT.

The chain recombines TRBV27 with TRBJ1-4, with 7 bases aligning to TRBD1. The CDR3 is 14 residues long. V trimming: 6 bases; J trimming: 7 bases; junction bases outside the gene matches: 8. Per the germline V gene, CDR1 is MNHEY and CDR2 is SMNVEV (reference sequence). The CDR3 reads CASRRGTALEKLFF. The DNA of the CDR3 is TGTGCCAGCAGACGAGGGACAGCCCTTGAAAAACTGTTTTTT.

The gene calls are TRBV25-1 and TRBJ1-1; 8 nucleotides agree with TRBD1. The germline gives CDR1 MGHDK, CDR2 SYGVNS. J was trimmed by 7 bases and V by 4 bases; bases with no gene match: 5. The CDR3 is 13 amino acids. CDR3 in amino acids: CASSVSGQGEAFF. As DNA, the CDR3 is TGTGCCAGCAGTGTCTCCGGACAGGGTGAAGCTTTCTTT.

This chain links TRBV19 with TRBJ1-1; the D is unclear. The CDR3 consists of 15 residues. The V gene lost 1 base and the J gene lost 0 bases, with 9 bases spanning the gap. Germline CDR1 and CDR2: LNHDA and SQIVND (reference sequence). In nucleotides, the CDR3 is TGTGCCAGTAGTATAGGGGGAGCCCTGAACACTGAAGCTTTCTTT. Translating gives CASSIGGALNTEAFF.